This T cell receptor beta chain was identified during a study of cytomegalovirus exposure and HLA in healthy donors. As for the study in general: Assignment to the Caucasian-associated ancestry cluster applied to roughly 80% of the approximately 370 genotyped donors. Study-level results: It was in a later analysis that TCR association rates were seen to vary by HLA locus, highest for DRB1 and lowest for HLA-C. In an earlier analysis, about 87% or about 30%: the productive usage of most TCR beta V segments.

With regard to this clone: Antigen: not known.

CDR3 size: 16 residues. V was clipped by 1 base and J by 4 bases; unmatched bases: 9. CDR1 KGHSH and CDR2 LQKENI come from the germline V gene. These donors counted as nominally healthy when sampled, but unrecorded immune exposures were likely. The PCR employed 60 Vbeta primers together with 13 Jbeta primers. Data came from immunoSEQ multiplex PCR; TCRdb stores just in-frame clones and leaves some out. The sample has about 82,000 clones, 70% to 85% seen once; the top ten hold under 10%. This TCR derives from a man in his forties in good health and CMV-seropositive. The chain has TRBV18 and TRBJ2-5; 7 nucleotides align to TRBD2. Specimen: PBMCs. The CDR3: CASSPRGGGGPETQYF. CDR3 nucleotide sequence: TGTGCCAGCTCACCACGTGGCGGGGGAGGGCCAGAGACCCAGTACTTC.